A selection of T cell receptor beta chains follows, all from one sample in a study of T cell changes during pregnancy in multiple sclerosis. Clones were sequenced by immunoSEQ multiplex PCR, and TCRdb holds only the in-frame ones, with some missing. Among fewer than 80,000 clones listed, 75% to 95% were seen once. The sample consisted of CD4+ T cells from peripheral blood mononuclear cells, taken in the third trimester of pregnancy. Source of these receptors: a female donor in good health, enrolled as a control in a pregnancy study. The CDR3 runs from the conserved cysteine through the conserved F or W. The D gene is left open where the match is weak. The size of a clone is reported for some rows only, either as once, few or many, or as a class for expanded clones.

j_call clone_size d_call v_call cdr3_nt cdr3_aa
TRBJ2-5 - TRBD2 TRBV30 TGTGCCGGCGACAGGGGGAGACTAGCGGGGGAAGTCCAAGAGACCCAGTACTTC CAGDRGRLAGEVQETQYF
TRBJ1-3 - - TRBV6-5 TGTGCCAGCAGTCACCCAGGTGGAAACACCATATATTTT CASSHPGGNTIYF
TRBJ1-5 - - TRBV21-1 TGTGCCAGCAGCAAAGAGGACAGGTCATGGAACAATCAGCCCCAGCATTTT CASSKEDRSWNNQPQHF
TRBJ2-1 - - TRBV9 TGTGCCAGCAGCCCCCTAAGCTCCTACAATGAGCAGTTCTTC CASSPLSSYNEQFF
TRBJ2-3 - TRBD2 TRBV5-1 TGCGCCAGCAGCTTCAAACTCAATCTAGCGGGGGGTACCACAGATACGCAGTATTTT CASSFKLNLAGGTTDTQYF
TRBJ1-4 - - TRBV14 TGTGCCAGCAGCCAAGTCGCTAATGAAAAACTGTTTTTT CASSQVANEKLFF
TRBJ1-5 - TRBD1 TRBV30 TGTGCCTGGACGACAGGGGGCAATCAGCCCCAGCATTTT CAWTTGGNQPQHF
TRBJ2-1 - - TRBV12-1 TGTGCCAGCAGGGGGCGGCTCATATACAATGAGCAGTTCTTC CASRGRLIYNEQFF
TRBJ2-2 - - TRBV11-2 TGTGCCAGCAGTAATTTCGGGGAGCTGTTTTTT CASSNFGELFF
TRBJ2-5 - TRBD1 TRBV9 TGTGCCAGCAGCCCATCCCCCGGGACAGAGAATAGAAAAACCCAGTACTTC CASSPSPGTENRKTQYF
TRBJ1-2 once - TRBV5-1 TGCGCCAGCAGCAGGGCCCCGCCGTTTCAGGGAGGCTATGGCTACACCTTC CASSRAPPFQGGYGYTF
TRBJ2-5 - TRBD2 TRBV7-9 TGTGCCAGCAACCCAGCGGGGGCTCAAGAGACCCAGTACTTC CASNPAGAQETQYF
TRBJ2-6 once TRBD1 TRBV19 TGTGCCAGTATCCCGACAGGGGGCTCCTCTGGGGCCAACGTCCTGACTTTC CASIPTGGSSGANVLTF
TRBJ1-5 - - TRBV7-9 TGTGCCAGCAGCTCCGGGGGGGGGTCTCAGCCCCAGCATTTT CASSSGGGSQPQHF
TRBJ2-7 - - TRBV6-1 TGTGCCAGCGGCGGACAGGGAGGGTACGAGCAGTACTTC CASGGQGGYEQYF